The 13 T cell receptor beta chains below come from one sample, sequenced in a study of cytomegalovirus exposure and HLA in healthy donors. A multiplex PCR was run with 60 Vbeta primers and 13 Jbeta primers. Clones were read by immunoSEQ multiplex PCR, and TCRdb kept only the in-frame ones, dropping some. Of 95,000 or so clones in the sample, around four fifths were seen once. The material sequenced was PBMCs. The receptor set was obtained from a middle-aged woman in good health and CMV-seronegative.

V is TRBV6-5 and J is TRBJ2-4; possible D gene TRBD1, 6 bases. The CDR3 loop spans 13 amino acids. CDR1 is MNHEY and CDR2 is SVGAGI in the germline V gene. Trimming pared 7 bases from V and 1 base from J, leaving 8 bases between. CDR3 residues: CASKDRAKNIQYF. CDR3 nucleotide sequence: TGTGCCAGCAAAGACAGGGCCAAAAACATTCAGTACTTC.

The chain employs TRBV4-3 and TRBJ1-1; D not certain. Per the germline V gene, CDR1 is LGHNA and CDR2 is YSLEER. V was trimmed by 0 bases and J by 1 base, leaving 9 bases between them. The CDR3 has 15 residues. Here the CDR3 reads CASSQDLGANTEAFF. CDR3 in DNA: TGCGCCAGCAGCCAAGATCTAGGAGCGAACACTGAAGCTTTCTTT.

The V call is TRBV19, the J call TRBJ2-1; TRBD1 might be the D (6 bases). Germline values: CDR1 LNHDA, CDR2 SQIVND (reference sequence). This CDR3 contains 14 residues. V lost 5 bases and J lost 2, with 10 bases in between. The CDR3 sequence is CASSRDTTYNEQFF. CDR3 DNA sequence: TGTGCCAGTAGTCGGGACACGACCTACAATGAGCAGTTCTTC.

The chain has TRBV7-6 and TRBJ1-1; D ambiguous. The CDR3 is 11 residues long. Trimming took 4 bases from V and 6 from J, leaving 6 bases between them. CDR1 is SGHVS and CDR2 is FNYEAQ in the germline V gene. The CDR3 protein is CASSYGAEAFF. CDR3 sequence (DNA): TGTGCCAGCAGCTACGGAGCTGAAGCTTTCTTT.

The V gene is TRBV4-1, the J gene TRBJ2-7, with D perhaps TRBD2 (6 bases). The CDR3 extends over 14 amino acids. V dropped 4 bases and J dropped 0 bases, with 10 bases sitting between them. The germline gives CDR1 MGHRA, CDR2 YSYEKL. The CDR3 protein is CASSPSGFSYEQYF. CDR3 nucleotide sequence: TGCGCCAGCAGCCCCAGCGGGTTCTCCTACGAGCAGTACTTC.

CDR3 nucleotides: TGCAGCGTTTTGGGGGGGGACCTCTTAGCTTTCTTT. It translates to CSVLGGDLLAFF. The chain uses TRBV29-1 and TRBJ1-1; a possible D gene is TRBD1 (5 bases). The CDR3 is made up of 12 amino acids. Between the trimmed V and J ends, which lost 5 bases and 10 bases, there was a span of 17 bases. The germline gives CDR1 SQVTM, CDR2 ANQGSEA. Together with reference TRBV29-1 and TRBJ1-1, the CDR3 gives the full variable domain: SAVISQKPSRDICQRGTSLTIQCQVDSQVTMMFWYRQQPGQSLTLIATANQGSEATYESGFVIDKFPISRPNLTFSTLTVSNMSPEDSSIYLCSVLGGDLLAFFGQGTRLTVV.

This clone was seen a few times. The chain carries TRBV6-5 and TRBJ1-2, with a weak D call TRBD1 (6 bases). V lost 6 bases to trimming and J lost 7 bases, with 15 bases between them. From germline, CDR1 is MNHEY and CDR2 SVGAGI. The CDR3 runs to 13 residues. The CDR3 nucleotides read TGTGCCAGCAGCTATGGACAGAAAGCTGGCTACACCTTC. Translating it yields CASSYGQKAGYTF.

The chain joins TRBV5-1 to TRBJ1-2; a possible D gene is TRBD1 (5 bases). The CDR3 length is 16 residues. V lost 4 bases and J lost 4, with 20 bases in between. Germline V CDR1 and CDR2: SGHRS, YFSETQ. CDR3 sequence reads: CASSRNGGDSPYGYTF. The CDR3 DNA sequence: TGCGCCAGCAGCCGCAACGGGGGTGACAGTCCCTATGGCTACACCTTC.

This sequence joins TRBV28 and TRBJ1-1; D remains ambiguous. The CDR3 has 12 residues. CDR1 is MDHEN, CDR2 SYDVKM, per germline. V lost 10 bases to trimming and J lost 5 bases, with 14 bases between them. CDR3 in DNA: TGTGCCACTGCGGGGTGGAGGACTGAAGCTTTCTTT. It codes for CATAGWRTEAFF.

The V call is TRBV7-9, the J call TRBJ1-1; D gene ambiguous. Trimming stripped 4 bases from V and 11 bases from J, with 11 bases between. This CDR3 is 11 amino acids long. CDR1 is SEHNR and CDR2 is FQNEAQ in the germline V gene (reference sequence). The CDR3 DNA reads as TGTGCCAGCAGCTCCTCCGCGAGCGCTTTCTTT. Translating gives CASSSSASAFF.

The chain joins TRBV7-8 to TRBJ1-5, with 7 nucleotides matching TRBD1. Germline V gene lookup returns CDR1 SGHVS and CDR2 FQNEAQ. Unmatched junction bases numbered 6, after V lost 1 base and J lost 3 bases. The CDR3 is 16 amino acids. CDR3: CASSLGAGGINQPQHF. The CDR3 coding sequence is TGTGCCAGCAGCTTAGGGGCAGGGGGAATCAATCAGCCCCAGCATTTT.

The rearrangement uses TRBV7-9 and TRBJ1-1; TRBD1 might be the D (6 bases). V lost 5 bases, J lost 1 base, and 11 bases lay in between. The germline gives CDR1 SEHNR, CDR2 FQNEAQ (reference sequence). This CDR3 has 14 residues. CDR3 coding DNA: TGTGCCAGCAGCGCAGGGGCTGGGAACACTGAAGCTTTCTTT. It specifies CASSAGAGNTEAFF. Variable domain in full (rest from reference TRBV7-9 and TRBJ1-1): DTGVSQNPRHKITKRGQNVTFRCDPISEHNRLYWYRQTLGQGPEFLTYFQNEAQLEKSRLLSDRFSAERPKGSFSTLEIQRTEQGDSAMYLCASSAGAGNTEAFFGQGTRLTVV.

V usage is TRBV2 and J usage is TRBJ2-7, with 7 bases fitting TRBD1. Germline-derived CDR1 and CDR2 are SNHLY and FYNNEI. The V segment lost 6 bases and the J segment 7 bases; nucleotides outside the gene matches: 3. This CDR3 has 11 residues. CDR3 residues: CASRNRGEQYF. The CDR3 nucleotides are TGTGCCAGCAGGAACAGGGGTGAGCAGTACTTC.